This TCR beta chain was obtained from a study of OX40 agonist ivuxolimab in advanced cancers. Whole-study results and caveats: There were, on average, more expanded clones in CD8+ T cells than in CD4+.

Profiling relied on immunoSEQ multiplex PCR, and the TCRdb table lists in-frame clones only, not all of them. This table holds around 16,000 clones, about 81% found once. As concerns this clone: Its antigen is not identified.

The sequenced sample was CD4+ or CD8+ T cells sorted from blood, obtained in a trial of the OX40 agonist ivuxolimab. The sequence derives from an adult with an advanced solid tumor such as melanoma, head and neck, liver or kidney cancer.

CDR3 sequence: CASTQTAGTNTGELFF. DNA of the CDR3: TGTGCCAGCACCCAAACGGCGGGGACGAACACCGGGGAGCTGTTTTTT. The rearrangement links TRBV9 to TRBJ2-2, with D perhaps TRBD2 (6 bases). The germline V and J ends were trimmed by 6 bases and 0 bases, with 15 bases remaining between them. The germline CDR1 and CDR2 sequences are SGDLS and YYNGEE. The CDR3 spans 16 residues.